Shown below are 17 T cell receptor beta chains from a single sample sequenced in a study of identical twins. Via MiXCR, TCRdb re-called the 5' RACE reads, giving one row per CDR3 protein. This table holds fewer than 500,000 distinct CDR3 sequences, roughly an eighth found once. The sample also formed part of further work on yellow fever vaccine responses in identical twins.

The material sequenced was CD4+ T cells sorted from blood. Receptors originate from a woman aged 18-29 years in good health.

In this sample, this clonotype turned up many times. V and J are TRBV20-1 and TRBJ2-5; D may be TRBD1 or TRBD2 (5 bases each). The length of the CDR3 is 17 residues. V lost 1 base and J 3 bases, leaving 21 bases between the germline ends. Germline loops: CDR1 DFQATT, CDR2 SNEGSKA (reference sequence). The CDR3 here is CSARGAPRGGQEETQYF. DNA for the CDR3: TGCAGTGCTAGAGGAGCCCCTCGGGGTGGACAAGAAGAGACCCAGTACTTC.

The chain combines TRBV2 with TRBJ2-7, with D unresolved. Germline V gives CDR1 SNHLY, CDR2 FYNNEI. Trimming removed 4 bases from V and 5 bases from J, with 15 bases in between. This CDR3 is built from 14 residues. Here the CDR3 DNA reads TGTGCCAGCAGTGGAATGTCTATGGGTGACGAGCAGTACTTC. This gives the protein CASSGMSMGDEQYF.

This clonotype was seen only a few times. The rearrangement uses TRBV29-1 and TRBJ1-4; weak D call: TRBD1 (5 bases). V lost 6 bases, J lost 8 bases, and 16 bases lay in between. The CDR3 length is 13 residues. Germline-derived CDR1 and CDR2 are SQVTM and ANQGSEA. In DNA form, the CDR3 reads TGCAGCGTCGGCGGGGGGAGGACCGAAAAACTGTTTTTT. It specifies CSVGGGRTEKLFF.

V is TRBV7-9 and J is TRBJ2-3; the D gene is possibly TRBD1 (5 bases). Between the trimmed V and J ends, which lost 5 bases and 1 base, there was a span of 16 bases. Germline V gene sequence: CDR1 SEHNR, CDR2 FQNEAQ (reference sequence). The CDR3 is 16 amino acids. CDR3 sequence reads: CASSTYQGSRTDTQYF. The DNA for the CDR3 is TGTGCCAGCAGCACCTATCAGGGATCTCGCACAGATACGCAGTATTTT.

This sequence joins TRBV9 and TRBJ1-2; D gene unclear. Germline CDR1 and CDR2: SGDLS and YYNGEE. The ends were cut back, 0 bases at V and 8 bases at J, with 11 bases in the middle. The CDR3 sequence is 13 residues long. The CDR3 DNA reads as TGTGCCAGCAGCGTAGATCTGGCTTCGGGCTACACCTTC. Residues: CASSVDLASGYTF.

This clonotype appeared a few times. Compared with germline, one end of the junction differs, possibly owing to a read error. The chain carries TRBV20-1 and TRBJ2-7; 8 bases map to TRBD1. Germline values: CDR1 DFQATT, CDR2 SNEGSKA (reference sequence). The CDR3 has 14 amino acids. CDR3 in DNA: TGCAGTGCCAGAGGGGACAGGCGATCCTACGAGCAGTACTTC. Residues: CSARGDRRSYEQYF.

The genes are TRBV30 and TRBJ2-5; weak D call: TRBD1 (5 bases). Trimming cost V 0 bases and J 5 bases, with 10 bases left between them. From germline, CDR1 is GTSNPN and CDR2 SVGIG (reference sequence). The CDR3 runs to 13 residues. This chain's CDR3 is CAWSVGAFETQYF. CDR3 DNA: TGTGCCTGGAGTGTAGGGGCTTTTGAGACCCAGTACTTC.

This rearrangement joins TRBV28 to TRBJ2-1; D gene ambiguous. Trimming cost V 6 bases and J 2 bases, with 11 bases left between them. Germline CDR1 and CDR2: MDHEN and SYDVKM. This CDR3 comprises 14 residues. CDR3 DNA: TGTGCCAGCAGCCTAATGGCCCCCTACAATGAGCAGTTCTTC. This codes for CASSLMAPYNEQFF.

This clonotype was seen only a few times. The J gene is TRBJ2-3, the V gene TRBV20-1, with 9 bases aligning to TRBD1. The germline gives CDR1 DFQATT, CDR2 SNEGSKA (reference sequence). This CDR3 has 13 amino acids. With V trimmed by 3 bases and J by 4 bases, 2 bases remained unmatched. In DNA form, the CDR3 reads TGCAGTGCTAGGACAGGGGGGTCAGATACGCAGTATTTT. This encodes CSARTGGSDTQYF.

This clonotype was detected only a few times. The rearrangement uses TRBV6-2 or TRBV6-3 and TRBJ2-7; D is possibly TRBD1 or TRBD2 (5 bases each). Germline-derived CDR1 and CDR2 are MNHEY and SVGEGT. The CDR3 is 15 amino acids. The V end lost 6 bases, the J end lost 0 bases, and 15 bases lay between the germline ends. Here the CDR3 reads CASRTGTGYSYEQYF. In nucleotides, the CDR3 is TGTGCCAGCAGAACGGGGACGGGTTACTCCTACGAGCAGTACTTC.

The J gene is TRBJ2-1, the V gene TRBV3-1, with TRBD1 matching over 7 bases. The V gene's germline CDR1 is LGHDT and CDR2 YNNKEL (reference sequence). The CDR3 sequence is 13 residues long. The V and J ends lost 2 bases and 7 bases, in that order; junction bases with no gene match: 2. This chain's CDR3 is CASSQRQGNEQFF. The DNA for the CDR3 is TGTGCCAGCAGCCAACGACAGGGAAATGAGCAGTTCTTC.

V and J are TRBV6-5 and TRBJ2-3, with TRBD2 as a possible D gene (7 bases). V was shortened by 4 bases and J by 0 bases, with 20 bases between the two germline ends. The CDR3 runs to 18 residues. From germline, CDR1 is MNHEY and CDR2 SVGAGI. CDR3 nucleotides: TGTGCCAGCAGTTTACAGGCGGGGGCCGAATCTAGCACAGATACGCAGTATTTT. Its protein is CASSLQAGAESSTDTQYF.

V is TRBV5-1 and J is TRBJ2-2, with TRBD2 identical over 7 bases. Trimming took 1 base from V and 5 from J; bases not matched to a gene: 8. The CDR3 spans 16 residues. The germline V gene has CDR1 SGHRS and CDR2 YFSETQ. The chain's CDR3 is CASSLREGRATGELFF. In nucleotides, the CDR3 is TGCGCCAGCAGCTTGAGGGAGGGGCGCGCGACCGGGGAGCTGTTTTTT.

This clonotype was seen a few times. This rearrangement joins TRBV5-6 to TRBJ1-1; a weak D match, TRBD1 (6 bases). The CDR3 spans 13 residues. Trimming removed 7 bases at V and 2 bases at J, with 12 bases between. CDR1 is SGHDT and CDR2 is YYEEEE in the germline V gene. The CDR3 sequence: CASHRDTNTEAFF. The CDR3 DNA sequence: TGTGCCAGCCACCGGGACACTAACACTGAAGCTTTCTTT.

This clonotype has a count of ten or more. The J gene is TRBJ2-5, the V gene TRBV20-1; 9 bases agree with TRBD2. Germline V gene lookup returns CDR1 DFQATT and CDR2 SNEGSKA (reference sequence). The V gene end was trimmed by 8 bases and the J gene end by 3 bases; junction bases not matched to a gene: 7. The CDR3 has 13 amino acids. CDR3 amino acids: CSPRGGREETQYF. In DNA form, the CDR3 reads TGCAGTCCAAGAGGCGGGAGGGAAGAGACCCAGTACTTC.

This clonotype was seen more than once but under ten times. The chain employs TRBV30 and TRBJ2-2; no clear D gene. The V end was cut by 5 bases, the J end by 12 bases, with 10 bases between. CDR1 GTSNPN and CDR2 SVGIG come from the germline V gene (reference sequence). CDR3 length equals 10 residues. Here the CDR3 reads CAWSLGQLFF. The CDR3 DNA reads TGTGCCTGGTCTCTAGGACAGCTGTTTTTT.

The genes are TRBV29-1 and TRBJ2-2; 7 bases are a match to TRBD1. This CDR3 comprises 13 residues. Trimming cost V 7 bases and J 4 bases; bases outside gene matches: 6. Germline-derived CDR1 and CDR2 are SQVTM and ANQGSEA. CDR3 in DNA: TGCAGCGCAGGGGGAATGAGCACCGGGGAGCTGTTTTTT. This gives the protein CSAGGMSTGELFF.